This TCR beta chain was recovered during a study of a mutant IDH1 vaccine in newly diagnosed glioma. Turning to the study itself: Vaccines were begun 4-6 weeks after radiotherapy alone, or with temozolomide cycles. Pretreatment consisted of radiotherapy, temozolomide, or both, with most receiving both. Findings of the study overall: Patients mounted vaccine-induced immune responses in 93.3% of cases.

CDR1 and CDR2 from the germline V gene are LGHNA and YNFKEQ. The CDR3 is made up of 15 amino acids. After removal of 0 bases from V and 2 bases from J, the junction contained 4 bases not matched to a gene. Documented time point: week 5, during vaccination. Mutant IDH1 20-mer peptide, at 300 ug, made up each vaccine dose, with topical imiquimod. Sequencing used immunoSEQ multiplex PCR; TCRdb keeps in-frame clones, though not all of them. The table includes roughly 50,000 clones, roughly 80% detected once. As for this clone: Its antigen is still unknown.

The sequenced sample was PBMCs, obtained from a glioma patient whose treatment included an IDH1 peptide vaccine. This receptor was obtained from a woman aged 18-35 years with glioma. Some clones in this sample may be carry-over from other donors' samples. The chain uses TRBV4-2 and TRBJ2-7, with TRBD2 matching 7 bases. The CDR3 is CASSQEKRGPYEQYF. DNA of the CDR3: TGTGCCAGCAGCCAAGAAAAGCGGGGCCCCTACGAGCAGTACTTC.